The 23 T cell receptor beta chains in this list originate from one sample, sequenced in a study of OX40 agonist ivuxolimab in advanced cancers. Repertoires were generated with immunoSEQ multiplex PCR, while TCRdb's copy carries only in-frame clones and drops some. The table shows around 80,000 clones, with about 88% occurring only once. Source: CD4+ or CD8+ T cells sorted from blood, taken in a trial of the OX40 agonist ivuxolimab. These receptors came from an adult with an advanced solid tumor such as melanoma, head and neck, liver or kidney cancer.

The V and J genes are TRBV10-1 and TRBJ2-1, with 11 bases identical to TRBD2. The CDR3 spans 13 residues. Losses at the gene ends were 3 bases for V and 13 bases for J; bases not matched to a gene: 5. Germline values: CDR1 WNHNN, CDR2 SYGVQD (reference sequence). CDR3 residues: CASSDLTSGGQFF. The CDR3 DNA sequence: TGCGCCAGCAGTGATTTAACTAGCGGGGGCCAGTTCTTC.

This chain connects TRBV5-1 to TRBJ1-1, with D perhaps TRBD1 (6 bases). The CDR3 is 14 amino acids. Germline V lookup: CDR1 SGHRS, CDR2 YFSETQ. Trimming stripped 2 bases from V and 3 bases from J, with 11 bases between. The CDR3 nucleotides read TGCGCCAGCAGCTTATGGGGGCAGGACACTGAAGCTTTCTTT. Amino acid sequence: CASSLWGQDTEAFF.

The gene calls are TRBV30 and TRBJ1-1, with D perhaps matching TRBD1 (5 bases). With 2 bases removed from V and 11 bases from J, the gap between germline ends came to 12 bases. Germline V lookup: CDR1 GTSNPN, CDR2 SVGIG (reference sequence). The CDR3 has 11 amino acids. The CDR3 here is CAWSTRQFAFF. The CDR3 DNA follows: TGTGCCTGGAGTACGAGACAGTTCGCTTTCTTT.

This sequence joins TRBV18 and TRBJ1-5, with D possibly TRBD1 on 5 matching bases. V was pared by 4 bases and J by 3 bases, with 13 bases between. This CDR3 comprises 15 residues. Germline V gives CDR1 KGHSH, CDR2 LQKENI. The CDR3 DNA is TGTGCCAGCTCACTGTCACAGGCGCCCAATCAGCCCCAGCATTTT. It translates to CASSLSQAPNQPQHF. Combining the CDR3 with reference TRBV18 and TRBJ1-5 gives the whole variable domain NAGVMQNPRHLVRRRGQEARLRCSPMKGHSHVYWYRQLPEEGLKFMVYLQKENIIDESGMPKERFSAEFPKEGPSILRIQQVVRGDSAAYFCASSLSQAPNQPQHFGDGTRLSIL.

The chain carries TRBV11-2 and TRBJ2-5, with 7 bases aligning to TRBD2. V trimming: 6 bases; J trimming: 5 bases; junction bases outside the gene matches: 12. This CDR3 has 15 residues. The V gene's germline CDR1 is SGHAT and CDR2 FQNNGV. The CDR3 coding sequence is TGTGCCAGCAGTTCCACCGAGGAGGGAGGGGAGACCCAGTACTTC. Its translation is CASSSTEEGGETQYF. The full variable domain, rest sourced from reference TRBV11-2 and TRBJ2-5, is EAGVAQSPRYKIIEKRQSVAFWCNPISGHATLYWYQQILGQGPKLLIQFQNNGVVDDSQLPKDRFSAERLKGVDSTLKIQPAKLEDSAVYLCASSSTEEGGETQYFGPGTRLLVL.

This sequence joins TRBV9 and TRBJ2-1; D perhaps matches TRBD1 (6 bases). The V end was cut by 1 base, the J end by 0 bases, with 8 bases between. Germline CDR1 and CDR2: SGDLS and YYNGEE. This CDR3 has 15 amino acids. CDR3 protein: CASSVQGSSYNEQFF. The DNA for the CDR3 is TGTGCCAGCAGCGTACAGGGGAGCTCCTACAATGAGCAGTTCTTC.

The chain combines TRBV6-5 with TRBJ2-7, with 8 bases that match TRBD2. The junction had 3 bases not matched to a gene; V was cut back by 2 bases and J by 3 bases. There are 14 residues in the CDR3. Looked up from germline, CDR1 is MNHEY and CDR2 is SVGAGI. As DNA, the CDR3 is TGTGCCAGCAGTTACCATCGGGGGGGCTACGAGCAGTACTTC. Translated: CASSYHRGGYEQYF.

The chain uses TRBV19 and TRBJ2-3; weak D call: TRBD1 (5 bases). The germline V and J ends were trimmed by 6 bases and 1 base, with 11 bases remaining between them. The CDR3 loop spans 14 amino acids. The germline V gene has CDR1 LNHDA and CDR2 SQIVND (reference sequence). The CDR3 coding sequence is TGTGCCAGTAGCCGACAGCCGCGCACAGATACGCAGTATTTT. Residues: CASSRQPRTDTQYF.

CDR3 sequence: CASSLGQVDSGNTIYF. CDR3 nucleotide sequence: TGCGCCAGCAGCTTAGGACAGGTCGACTCTGGAAACACCATATATTTT. V and J are TRBV5-1 and TRBJ1-3, with 7 positions matching TRBD1. This CDR3 contains 16 residues. From germline, CDR1 is SGHRS and CDR2 YFSETQ. Trimming took 2 bases from V and 0 from J; bases not matched to a gene: 5.

The chain combines TRBV6-5 with TRBJ1-6; D unclear. Per germline, CDR1 MNHEY and CDR2 SVGAGI. Trimming shortened V by 7 bases and J by 5 bases, and 12 bases separated the two germline ends. CDR3 size: 14 residues. CDR3 region: CASNMDGNNSPLHF. CDR3 nucleotide sequence: TGTGCCAGCAATATGGACGGCAATAATTCACCCCTCCACTTT.

This sequence joins TRBV5-1 and TRBJ2-5; 12 positions match TRBD1. V was pared by 4 bases and J by 5 bases, with 6 bases of the junction left unmatched. The germline V gene has CDR1 SGHRS and CDR2 YFSETQ. The CDR3 runs to 15 residues. In DNA, the CDR3 is TGCGCCAGCAGCCCAGGGACAGGGGGCGTGGAGACCCAGTACTTC. Its protein is CASSPGTGGVETQYF.

This clone has a single count. The chain combines TRBV7-2 with TRBJ2-7; 9 positions agree with TRBD2. V trimming: 5 bases; J trimming: 2 bases; junction bases outside the gene matches: 7. Germline CDR1 reads SGHTA; CDR2 reads FQGNSA. The CDR3 loop spans 15 amino acids. The CDR3 reads CASSTGLAGAYEQYF. Here the CDR3 DNA reads TGTGCCAGCAGCACCGGTTTAGCGGGAGCCTACGAGCAGTACTTC.

The J gene is TRBJ2-2, the V gene TRBV9, with 7 bases that match TRBD2. V dropped 0 bases and J dropped 4; count of bases not matched to a gene: 0. From germline, CDR1 is SGDLS and CDR2 YYNGEE. The CDR3 extends over 14 amino acids. The CDR3 is CASSVGTSTGELFF. CDR3 nucleotides: TGTGCCAGCAGCGTAGGGACTAGCACCGGGGAGCTGTTTTTT.

The genes are TRBV5-1 and TRBJ1-5, with D perhaps matching TRBD1 (5 bases). The length of the CDR3 is 14 residues. V was clipped by 1 base and J by 2 bases, with 7 bases between them. Germline V gene lookup returns CDR1 SGHRS and CDR2 YFSETQ. The CDR3: CASSLWGGNQPQHF. CDR3 sequence (DNA): TGCGCCAGCAGCTTGTGGGGGGGCAATCAGCCCCAGCATTTT.

This chain joins TRBV2 and TRBJ2-1, with D uncertain. Trimming shortened V by 3 bases and J by 5 bases, and 11 bases separated the two germline ends. Germline loops: CDR1 SNHLY, CDR2 FYNNEI. CDR3 length: 14 amino acids. CDR3 nucleotide sequence: TGTGCCAGCAGTGAGGACGGACCGAACAATGAGCAGTTCTTC. It translates to CASSEDGPNNEQFF.

Remarks on this clone: This sample includes further DNA sequences coding for the same CDR3. This rearrangement joins TRBV9 to TRBJ2-3; no clear D gene. The CDR3 extends over 13 amino acids. Germline-derived CDR1 and CDR2 are SGDLS and YYNGEE. Trimming removed 3 bases at V and 0 bases at J, with 5 bases between. CDR3 DNA sequence: TGTGCCAGCAGCGGCCCGAGCACAGATACGCAGTATTTT. Protein: CASSGPSTDTQYF.

The chain employs TRBV5-1 and TRBJ2-6; D perhaps matches TRBD1 (7 bases). The germline CDR1 and CDR2 sequences are SGHRS and YFSETQ. The V and J ends lost 4 bases and 2 bases respectively, with 13 bases between them. This CDR3 is 16 amino acids long. The CDR3 DNA reads as TGCGCCAGCAGCGGGGGGACAGCCACTGGGGCCAACGTCCTGACTTTC. As protein: CASSGGTATGANVLTF.

The rearrangement uses TRBV5-1 and TRBJ2-3; D gene unclear. Germline lookup yields CDR1 SGHRS and CDR2 YFSETQ. The CDR3 spans 14 residues. Trimming took off 1 base at V and 1 base at J, with 7 bases between the two ends. The CDR3 loop reads CASSLTDGTDTQYF. CDR3 nucleotide sequence: TGCGCCAGCAGCTTGACGGACGGCACAGATACGCAGTATTTT.

The genes are TRBV4-3 and TRBJ2-6; D is undetermined. Trimming removed 1 base at V and 2 bases at J, with 6 bases between. CDR1 and CDR2 (germline): LGHNA, YSLEER. The CDR3 is 15 amino acids. The CDR3 DNA reads TGCGCCAGCAGCCAAGGGATTACTGGGGCCAACGTCCTGACTTTC. This translates into CASSQGITGANVLTF.

CDR3 loop: CASSASADPLANTGELFF. The CDR3 DNA reads as TGTGCCAGCAGCGCTAGCGCGGACCCACTCGCGAACACCGGGGAGCTGTTTTTT. The chain combines TRBV2 with TRBJ2-2; tentatively, D is TRBD2 (6 bases). The CDR3 runs 18 residues. Trimming shortened V by 6 bases and J by 0 bases, and 20 bases separated the two germline ends. The V gene's germline CDR1 is SNHLY and CDR2 FYNNEI.

The chain joins TRBV2 to TRBJ1-4; D unresolved. Germline CDR1 SNHLY, CDR2 FYNNEI. The CDR3 consists of 14 residues. V was pared by 6 bases and J by 3 bases, with 11 bases between. The CDR3 here is CASSPRVSNEKLFF. CDR3 DNA: TGTGCCAGCAGCCCCAGAGTGTCTAATGAAAAACTGTTTTTT.

The chain employs TRBV9 and TRBJ2-1, with D perhaps matching TRBD2 (6 bases). V lost 3 bases to trimming and J lost 6 bases, with 10 bases between them. Germline V lookup: CDR1 SGDLS, CDR2 YYNGEE. The CDR3 consists of 13 residues. Here the CDR3 reads CASSAGVSNEQFF. For the CDR3, the DNA is TGTGCCAGCAGCGCGGGAGTCTCCAATGAGCAGTTCTTC.

In this sample, this clone turned up once. The J gene is TRBJ2-3, the V gene TRBV5-1, with 11 bases fitting TRBD2. Trimming at V came to 7 bases and at J to 3 bases, leaving 4 bases not matched to a gene. The CDR3 totals 14 residues. The germline V gene encodes CDR1 SGHRS and CDR2 YFSETQ. The CDR3 DNA reads TGCGCCAGCTATAGCGGGGGGGCAACAGATACGCAGTATTTT. Translation gives CASYSGGATDTQYF. Looking up the rest from reference TRBV5-1 and TRBJ2-3 gives the full variable domain: KAGVTQTPRYLIKTRGQQVTLSCSPISGHRSVSWYQQTPGQGLQFLFEYFSETQRNKGNFPGRFSGRQFSNSRSEMNVSTLELGDSALYLCASYSGGATDTQYFGPGTRLTVL.